This T cell receptor beta chain came from a study of cytomegalovirus exposure and HLA in healthy donors. The donors were part of the approximately 130-subject validation cohort, which stood apart from the 666-subject first cohort. Trimming stripped 5 bases from V and 4 bases from J, with 18 bases between. CDR3 length: 15 residues. CDR1 and CDR2 (germline): SGHVS, FQNEAQ. The method was immunoSEQ multiplex PCR; TCRdb's version includes in-frame clones alone and lacks a portion of them. Of some 270,000 clones listed, 80% to 90% are singletons. This TCR derives from a woman aged 18-29 years in good health and CMV-seronegative. This sequence joins TRBV7-8 and TRBJ2-7; weak D call: TRBD1 (7 bases). Sequences were obtained from PBMCs. CDR3 DNA: TGTGCCAGCAGCCCGCAGGGGGGCGCAAGGTACGAGCAGTACTTC. Residues: CASSPQGGARYEQYF.